This TCR beta chain comes out of a study of a mutant IDH1 vaccine in newly diagnosed glioma. Across the study: Patients were pretreated with radiotherapy, temozolomide, or both, mostly both. Study results and caveats: Changes in the top peripheral T cell clonotypes seemingly had no bearing on pseudoprogression.

Specified time point: week 5, during vaccination. In the vaccine, a single dose held 300 ug of the mutant IDH1 20-mer peptide, along with topical imiquimod. For this clone: Its antigen is not known.

TCRdb keeps only in-frame clones here, not all; method: immunoSEQ multiplex PCR. The sample holds about 40,000 clones, about 89% seen once. The clonotype was recovered from a man between 45 and 60 years old with glioma. The material sequenced was PBMCs, taken from a glioma patient whose treatment included an IDH1 peptide vaccine.

DNA of the CDR3: TGTGCCAGCAATCCCCGGTCGTTTCTCAGAGCCTACGAGCAGTACTTC. This encodes CASNPRSFLRAYEQYF. The V and J genes are TRBV28 and TRBJ2-7, with D unresolved. CDR3 size: 16 residues. V lost 7 bases and J 2 bases, leaving 21 bases between the germline ends. Looked up from germline, CDR1 is MDHEN and CDR2 is SYDVKM.